The sequence of this T cell receptor (beta chain) was determined in a study of T-cell memory formation after mild COVID-19. Study-level background: The TCR clusters were mostly specific to one donor. Findings and caveats of the study: Confirmation of SARS-CoV-2 specificity was lacking for second-wave clones peaking day 37. CD4+ contracting clones were found mainly in CM and EM, and CD8+ ones in EMRA. CD4+ bias marked clones expanding day 15 to 37, unlike balanced contracting clones.

The CDR3 is made up of 15 amino acids. J was trimmed by 7 bases and V by 1 base; bases with no gene match: 5. The germline V gene encodes CDR1 SGHTA and CDR2 FQGNSA. TCRdb analysed the 5' RACE reads with MiXCR anew, one entry per CDR3 protein. Here the sample spans hundreds of thousands of distinct CDR3 sequences, over 13% being singletons. This clonotype was seen at least ten times. Its antigen remains unknown. The sequence was obtained from a man in his late teens or twenties who had mild COVID-19 (a few samples of this study predate the infection). Cell type and time point are not known. The chain recombines TRBV7-2 with TRBJ2-1; TRBD2 agrees at 9 bases. The sequenced material came from PBMCs or a T cell subset sorted from them (not recorded which). This CDR3 is CASSLELAGENEQFF. The CDR3 nucleotides are TGTGCCAGCAGCTTAGAACTAGCGGGTGAGAATGAGCAGTTCTTC.